The 5 T cell receptor beta chains reported below all come from one sample, sequenced in a study of CD8 T cell repertoires and HIV-1 epitope variants. Generated by immunoSEQ multiplex PCR, the TCRdb table keeps only in-frame clones and is missing some. This table holds 5,500 or so clones, around 62% found once. These receptors' targets are unknown. Input material: cultured CD8+ T cells derived from PBMCs. Source of these receptors: a male donor with HIV.

This clone was observed a few times. This sequence joins TRBV5-4 and TRBJ2-7; no clear D gene. This CDR3 comprises 11 residues. Trimming cost V 0 bases and J 6 bases, with 4 bases left between them. Germline-derived CDR1 and CDR2 are SGHNT and YYREEE (reference sequence). CDR3 amino acids: CASSLGGEQYF. The CDR3 DNA reads as TGTGCCAGCAGCTTGGGTGGCGAGCAGTACTTC.

This chain connects TRBV29-1 to TRBJ1-3; weak D call: TRBD1 (5 bases). Germline V gene sequence: CDR1 SQVTM, CDR2 ANQGSEA. The V end was cut by 5 bases, the J end by 0 bases, with 17 bases between. The length of the CDR3 is 16 residues. The CDR3 region is CSVRLSDKSSGNTIYF. DNA of the CDR3: TGCAGCGTTCGGCTTTCGGACAAGAGCTCTGGAAACACCATATATTTT.

The gene calls are TRBV5-1 and TRBJ1-1; D gene uncertain. The CDR3 consists of 16 residues. Germline CDR1 is SGHRS and CDR2 is YFSETQ. Trimming took off 1 base at V and 0 bases at J, with 13 bases between the two ends. The CDR3 here is CASSLIPPTLNTEAFF. The CDR3, as DNA: TGCGCCAGCAGCTTGATCCCGCCCACCTTGAACACTGAAGCTTTCTTT.

Sample share makes this clone medium-sized. One end of the junction fails to match germline, which may point to a read error. V gene TRBV5-6 combines with J gene TRBJ2-7; TRBD2 matches 8 bases. Germline CDR1 and CDR2: SGHDT and YYEEEE. CDR3 length equals 14 residues. This CDR3 is CASSAGLGSSEQYF. CDR3 coding DNA: TGTGCCAGCAGCGCGGGACTAGGTTCCTCCGAGCAGTACTTC.

This clone turned up a few times. J is TRBJ2-1 and V is TRBV28, with 7 bases identical to TRBD1. Germline V gene lookup returns CDR1 MDHEN and CDR2 SYDVKM. This CDR3 comprises 14 residues. Unmatched junction bases numbered 5, after V lost 5 bases and J lost 4 bases. DNA for the CDR3: TGTGCCAGCAGTGCCGGACAGGCTTACAATGAGCAGTTCTTC. This translates into CASSAGQAYNEQFF.